These 30 T cell receptor beta chains came from one sample sequenced in a study of cytomegalovirus exposure and HLA in healthy donors. PCR primers comprised 60 Vbeta and 13 Jbeta primers. Some clones are missing from TCRdb's copy, which holds only in-frame ones; the method was immunoSEQ multiplex PCR. Of some 93,000 clones detected, approximately 80% appear once; the ten largest clones hold about 3.3%. Sample: PBMCs. These receptors all come from a woman in her 40s in good health and CMV-seronegative.

V gene TRBV11-2 combines with J gene TRBJ2-2; no firm D call. CDR1 is SGHAT and CDR2 is FQNNGV in the germline V gene. The CDR3 contains 13 residues. The germline V and J ends were trimmed by 2 bases and 7 bases, with 8 bases remaining between them. The DNA of the CDR3 is TGTGCCAGCAGCTTATCACAGAGCGGGGAGCTGTTTTTT. This gives the protein CASSLSQSGELFF.

CDR3 in amino acids: CASSGGERTYEQYF. The CDR3 nucleotides are TGTGCCAGCAGTGGGGGGGAGCGAACCTACGAGCAGTACTTC. The V call is TRBV6-4, the J call TRBJ2-7; D perhaps matches TRBD2 (6 bases). Deletions cut 4 bases from V and 2 bases from J, with 12 bases between. The CDR3 consists of 14 residues. Germline V gene data show CDR1 as MRHNA and CDR2 as SNTAGT.

The rearrangement joins TRBV29-1 to TRBJ2-2, with TRBD2 matching over 16 bases. The CDR3 sequence is 18 residues long. Trimming removed 2 bases from V and 4 bases from J; junction bases left unmatched: 7. Germline values: CDR1 SQVTM, CDR2 ANQGSEA. CDR3 sequence reads: CSVESWGLAGGGTGELFF. CDR3 in DNA: TGCAGCGTTGAATCGTGGGGACTAGCGGGAGGGGGCACCGGGGAGCTGTTTTTT.

This clone was counted a few times. The chain has TRBV2 and TRBJ1-3; the D is unclear. This CDR3 comprises 14 residues. V was clipped by 6 bases and J by 0 bases, with 9 bases between them. CDR1 SNHLY and CDR2 FYNNEI come from the germline V gene. CDR3 nucleotide sequence: TGTGCCAGCAGGTCAGTTGTCTCTGGAAACACCATATATTTT. Translation: CASRSVVSGNTIYF.

The chain carries TRBV6-6 and TRBJ1-5; no firm D call. CDR1 is MNHNY and CDR2 is SVGAGI in the germline V gene (reference sequence). V dropped 0 bases and J dropped 1 base, with 7 bases sitting between them. The CDR3 is 15 amino acids. The CDR3 DNA is TGTGCCAGCAGTTACTCGGAGCTAAGCAATCAGCCCCAGCATTTT. This encodes CASSYSELSNQPQHF.

V is TRBV28 and J is TRBJ1-2; D uncertain. V lost 3 bases and J lost 2, with 10 bases in between. This CDR3 has 14 amino acids. Germline V lookup: CDR1 MDHEN, CDR2 SYDVKM. The CDR3: CASSFLRVNYGYTF. DNA of the CDR3: TGTGCCAGCAGTTTTTTGCGGGTAAACTATGGCTACACCTTC.

The chain combines TRBV19 with TRBJ1-2, with a weak D call TRBD1 (5 bases). This CDR3 contains 14 residues. Germline V gives CDR1 LNHDA, CDR2 SQIVND (reference sequence). The V end was cut by 8 bases, the J end by 3 bases, with 16 bases between. In DNA form, the CDR3 reads TGTGCCAGTGGAACAGGCTCCGTGGACTATGGCTACACCTTC. This gives the protein CASGTGSVDYGYTF.

CDR3 sequence (DNA): TGTGCCAGCAGTTTTTTTCATCCGGGACAGGGGTTCGGATGGTACTTC. Its translation: CASSFFHPGQGFGWYF. The chain combines TRBV28 with TRBJ2-7; 10 nucleotides align to TRBD1. The CDR3 covers 16 residues. V lost 3 bases and J lost 12; bases outside the gene matches: 17. Germline V gene lookup returns CDR1 MDHEN and CDR2 SYDVKM.

The CDR3, as DNA: TGTGCCTGGAGATGGCCCTCCAGCTACGAGCAGTACTTC. This codes for CAWRWPSSYEQYF. The chain recombines TRBV30 with TRBJ2-7, with D unresolved. This CDR3 comprises 13 residues. The ends were cut back, 3 bases at V and 3 bases at J, with 12 bases in the middle. CDR1 and CDR2 (germline): GTSNPN, SVGIG (reference sequence).

J is TRBJ1-2 and V is TRBV28, with a tentative D call TRBD1 (5 bases). Germline lookup yields CDR1 MDHEN and CDR2 SYDVKM. The germline V and J ends were trimmed by 6 bases and 4 bases, with 18 bases remaining between them. This CDR3 is 15 amino acids long. The CDR3 DNA reads as TGTGCCAGCAGACGGAGGGGCCGTAGTCCCTATGGCTACACCTTC. This sequence encodes CASRRRGRSPYGYTF.

CDR3 DNA sequence: TGTGCCAGCAGCTTAGGAGTCGGGAGGGCCGAGACAGATACGCAGTATTTT. This gives the protein CASSLGVGRAETDTQYF. The chain employs TRBV7-9 and TRBJ2-3, with 8 bases fitting TRBD2. Unmatched junction bases numbered 9, after V lost 1 base and J lost 3 bases. The CDR3 is 17 residues long. CDR1 is SEHNR, CDR2 FQNEAQ, per germline (reference sequence). The full variable domain, completed using reference TRBV7-9 and TRBJ2-3, is DTGVSQNPRHKITKRGQNVTFRCDPISEHNRLYWYRQTLGQGPEFLTYFQNEAQLEKSRLLSDRFSAERPKGSFSTLEIQRTEQGDSAMYLCASSLGVGRAETDTQYFGPGTRLTVL.

The chain uses TRBV5-1 and TRBJ2-1, with 7 bases that match TRBD2. The CDR3 consists of 15 residues. V shed 5 bases, J shed 5 bases, and the junction held 10 bases outside the gene matches. CDR1 is SGHRS and CDR2 is YFSETQ in the germline V gene. This chain's CDR3 is CASRPGRATNNEQFF. The CDR3, as DNA: TGCGCCAGCAGACCTGGGAGGGCCACCAACAATGAGCAGTTCTTC.

The chain combines TRBV7-8 with TRBJ1-2; 9 positions agree with TRBD1. CDR3 length: 15 amino acids. V was pared by 3 bases and J by 3 bases, with 5 bases of the junction left unmatched. CDR1 is SGHVS and CDR2 is FQNEAQ in the germline V gene. CDR3 bases: TGTGCCAGCAGCTTGACAGGGGGAATTCACTATGGCTACACCTTC. Translation: CASSLTGGIHYGYTF.

The chain employs TRBV10-3 and TRBJ1-6, with 9 bases fitting TRBD1. In germline, CDR1 is ENHRY, CDR2 SYGVKD. V lost 3 bases to trimming and J lost 8 bases; unmatched junction nucleotides: 8. The CDR3 spans 16 residues. CDR3 amino acids: CAISDAGTGTHSPLHF. The CDR3, as DNA: TGTGCCATCAGTGACGCCGGGACAGGGACCCATTCACCCCTCCACTTT.

The chain carries TRBV27 and TRBJ2-5, with a tentative D call TRBD2 (5 bases). Germline V gives CDR1 MNHEY, CDR2 SMNVEV (reference sequence). The CDR3 runs 14 residues. Trimming left V 5 bases short and J 4 bases short, with 14 bases between. Here the CDR3 DNA reads TGTGCCAGCAGTCCCCGGAGGCTAAGAGAGACCCAGTACTTC. Its translation: CASSPRRLRETQYF.

The chain carries TRBV27 and TRBJ1-2; the match to TRBD1 covers 9 bases. Germline V lookup: CDR1 MNHEY, CDR2 SMNVEV (reference sequence). This CDR3 is built from 16 residues. Unmatched junction bases numbered 9, after V lost 5 bases and J lost 2 bases. The CDR3 loop is CASSPDLGQGNYGYTF. Here the CDR3 DNA reads TGTGCCAGCAGTCCGGATTTAGGACAGGGGAACTATGGCTACACCTTC.

This rearrangement joins TRBV27 to TRBJ1-5, with D perhaps TRBD1 (5 bases). Trimming cost V 6 bases and J 7 bases, with 16 bases left between them. CDR1 is MNHEY, CDR2 SMNVEV, per germline (reference sequence). This CDR3 has 14 residues. The CDR3 region is CASRSARRGQPQHF. For the CDR3, the DNA is TGTGCCAGCAGATCGGCCAGGAGGGGCCAGCCCCAGCATTTT.

The rearrangement uses TRBV27 and TRBJ2-7; 9 bases fit TRBD2. CDR1 MNHEY and CDR2 SMNVEV come from the germline V gene (reference sequence). V lost 8 bases and J lost 2; bases outside the gene matches: 7. The CDR3 extends over 14 amino acids. The CDR3 DNA is TGTGCCAGCCAGATGCGGGGGGGACCCTACGAGCAGTACTTC. Its translation is CASQMRGGPYEQYF.

This clone was observed a few times. This chain uses TRBV10-3 with TRBJ1-2; D is possibly TRBD1 (5 bases). The CDR3 covers 10 residues. V lost 8 bases and J lost 10, with 11 bases in between. From germline, CDR1 is ENHRY and CDR2 SYGVKD. CDR3 sequence: CAIGLTDYTF. CDR3 in DNA: TGTGCCATCGGCTTGACAGACTACACCTTC.

This clone came up a few times. This CDR3 reads CASSIGTANTEAFF. CDR3 sequence (DNA): TGTGCCAGCAGCATAGGGACAGCCAACACTGAAGCTTTCTTT. The chain is built from TRBV7-8 and TRBJ1-1; 7 bases match TRBD1. The CDR3 covers 14 residues. V shed 5 bases, J shed 2 bases, and the junction held 5 bases outside the gene matches. Looked up from germline, CDR1 is SGHVS and CDR2 is FQNEAQ. The variable domain in full, completed from reference TRBV7-8 and TRBJ1-1, reads GAGVSQSPRYKVAKRGQDVALRCDPISGHVSLFWYQQALGQGPEFLTYFQNEAQLDKSGLPSDRFFAERPEGSVSTLKIQRTQQEDSAVYLCASSIGTANTEAFFGQGTRLTVV.

This chain joins TRBV6-1 and TRBJ2-7; 7 nucleotides line up with TRBD2. In germline, CDR1 is MNHNS, CDR2 SASEGT. This CDR3 is 14 amino acids long. V was pared by 7 bases and J by 4 bases, with 10 bases of the junction left unmatched. The CDR3 coding sequence is TGTGCCAGCACCCCCCAGCGGGACTTGTACGAGCAGTACTTC. Translation gives CASTPQRDLYEQYF.

The CDR3: CASSLRGRNPRTDTQYF. The CDR3 bases are TGTGCCAGCAGTTTACGCGGGAGGAACCCCCGCACAGATACGCAGTATTTT. The chain links TRBV27 to TRBJ2-3; TRBD2 matches 8 bases. This CDR3 has 17 amino acids. CDR1 and CDR2 (germline): MNHEY, SMNVEV (reference sequence). Trimming removed 2 bases from V and 1 base from J; junction bases left unmatched: 8.

This clone was picked up a small number of times. V and J are TRBV6-1 and TRBJ2-7; the D is unclear. Looked up from germline, CDR1 is MNHNS and CDR2 is SASEGT. V was clipped by 6 bases and J by 5 bases, with 11 bases between them. This CDR3 has 12 residues. The CDR3 coding sequence is TGTGCCAGCAGGCTGACACACCACGAGCAGTACTTC. Amino acid sequence: CASRLTHHEQYF.

Only a few counts were recorded for this clone. This chain uses TRBV27 with TRBJ2-7; a possible D gene is TRBD1 (6 bases). Germline assignment: CDR1 MNHEY and CDR2 SMNVEV (reference sequence). The length of the CDR3 is 14 residues. Trimming shortened V by 3 bases and J by 6 bases, and 15 bases separated the two germline ends. The CDR3, as DNA: TGTGCCAGCAGTTTGGGGACACTCCTCGCCGAGCAGTACTTC. Amino acids: CASSLGTLLAEQYF.

This clone came up a few times. This chain uses TRBV6-1 with TRBJ1-2; D gene ambiguous. V was clipped by 3 bases and J by 4 bases, with 15 bases between them. This CDR3 spans 15 amino acids. Germline assignment: CDR1 MNHNS and CDR2 SASEGT. Here the CDR3 DNA reads TGTGCCAGCAGTGATTTGCACTTAGCCCTCTATGGCTACACCTTC. It yields the protein CASSDLHLALYGYTF.

The CDR3: CASSLTEVGTEAFF. The CDR3 coding sequence is TGTGCCAGCAGTCTGACGGAGGTAGGCACTGAAGCTTTCTTT. The chain is built from TRBV28 and TRBJ1-1; D unresolved. CDR3 length equals 14 residues. Germline assignment: CDR1 MDHEN and CDR2 SYDVKM. V lost 5 bases to trimming and J lost 4 bases, with 14 bases between them.

CDR3 in amino acids: CASSSGLAEGGQFF. As DNA, the CDR3 is TGCGCCAGCAGCTCGGGCCTAGCTGAAGGCGGGCAGTTCTTC. The rearrangement joins TRBV5-1 to TRBJ2-1; D perhaps matches TRBD2 (5 bases). From germline, CDR1 is SGHRS and CDR2 YFSETQ. This CDR3 is 14 amino acids long. Trimming removed 3 bases at V and 12 bases at J, with 19 bases between.

V is TRBV7-2 and J is TRBJ2-5, with TRBD1 matching 7 bases. The CDR3 runs to 12 residues. Germline CDR1 is SGHTA and CDR2 is FQGNSA. After removal of 7 bases from V and 5 bases from J, the junction contained 4 bases not matched to a gene. The CDR3 protein is CASITGAETQYF. The CDR3 DNA reads as TGTGCCAGCATCACAGGGGCGGAGACCCAGTACTTC.

This chain joins TRBV7-2 and TRBJ2-3, with 7 positions matching TRBD2. Losses at the gene ends were 0 bases for V and 6 bases for J; bases not matched to a gene: 6. This CDR3 has 15 amino acids. Germline V gene lookup returns CDR1 SGHTA and CDR2 FQGNSA. CDR3 protein: CASSLASLGGDTQYF. The CDR3 bases are TGTGCCAGCAGCTTAGCTTCCCTCGGGGGGGATACGCAGTATTTT.

The chain is built from TRBV7-6 and TRBJ2-7; 9 nucleotides align to TRBD2. The CDR3 is 16 amino acids. The trim removed 1 base at V and 0 bases at J, leaving 4 bases unmatched. Germline lookup yields CDR1 SGHVS and CDR2 FNYEAQ. The CDR3 DNA follows: TGTGCCAGCAGCTTAGTGGCTAGCGGGGTCTCCTACGAGCAGTACTTC. The encoded protein is CASSLVASGVSYEQYF.